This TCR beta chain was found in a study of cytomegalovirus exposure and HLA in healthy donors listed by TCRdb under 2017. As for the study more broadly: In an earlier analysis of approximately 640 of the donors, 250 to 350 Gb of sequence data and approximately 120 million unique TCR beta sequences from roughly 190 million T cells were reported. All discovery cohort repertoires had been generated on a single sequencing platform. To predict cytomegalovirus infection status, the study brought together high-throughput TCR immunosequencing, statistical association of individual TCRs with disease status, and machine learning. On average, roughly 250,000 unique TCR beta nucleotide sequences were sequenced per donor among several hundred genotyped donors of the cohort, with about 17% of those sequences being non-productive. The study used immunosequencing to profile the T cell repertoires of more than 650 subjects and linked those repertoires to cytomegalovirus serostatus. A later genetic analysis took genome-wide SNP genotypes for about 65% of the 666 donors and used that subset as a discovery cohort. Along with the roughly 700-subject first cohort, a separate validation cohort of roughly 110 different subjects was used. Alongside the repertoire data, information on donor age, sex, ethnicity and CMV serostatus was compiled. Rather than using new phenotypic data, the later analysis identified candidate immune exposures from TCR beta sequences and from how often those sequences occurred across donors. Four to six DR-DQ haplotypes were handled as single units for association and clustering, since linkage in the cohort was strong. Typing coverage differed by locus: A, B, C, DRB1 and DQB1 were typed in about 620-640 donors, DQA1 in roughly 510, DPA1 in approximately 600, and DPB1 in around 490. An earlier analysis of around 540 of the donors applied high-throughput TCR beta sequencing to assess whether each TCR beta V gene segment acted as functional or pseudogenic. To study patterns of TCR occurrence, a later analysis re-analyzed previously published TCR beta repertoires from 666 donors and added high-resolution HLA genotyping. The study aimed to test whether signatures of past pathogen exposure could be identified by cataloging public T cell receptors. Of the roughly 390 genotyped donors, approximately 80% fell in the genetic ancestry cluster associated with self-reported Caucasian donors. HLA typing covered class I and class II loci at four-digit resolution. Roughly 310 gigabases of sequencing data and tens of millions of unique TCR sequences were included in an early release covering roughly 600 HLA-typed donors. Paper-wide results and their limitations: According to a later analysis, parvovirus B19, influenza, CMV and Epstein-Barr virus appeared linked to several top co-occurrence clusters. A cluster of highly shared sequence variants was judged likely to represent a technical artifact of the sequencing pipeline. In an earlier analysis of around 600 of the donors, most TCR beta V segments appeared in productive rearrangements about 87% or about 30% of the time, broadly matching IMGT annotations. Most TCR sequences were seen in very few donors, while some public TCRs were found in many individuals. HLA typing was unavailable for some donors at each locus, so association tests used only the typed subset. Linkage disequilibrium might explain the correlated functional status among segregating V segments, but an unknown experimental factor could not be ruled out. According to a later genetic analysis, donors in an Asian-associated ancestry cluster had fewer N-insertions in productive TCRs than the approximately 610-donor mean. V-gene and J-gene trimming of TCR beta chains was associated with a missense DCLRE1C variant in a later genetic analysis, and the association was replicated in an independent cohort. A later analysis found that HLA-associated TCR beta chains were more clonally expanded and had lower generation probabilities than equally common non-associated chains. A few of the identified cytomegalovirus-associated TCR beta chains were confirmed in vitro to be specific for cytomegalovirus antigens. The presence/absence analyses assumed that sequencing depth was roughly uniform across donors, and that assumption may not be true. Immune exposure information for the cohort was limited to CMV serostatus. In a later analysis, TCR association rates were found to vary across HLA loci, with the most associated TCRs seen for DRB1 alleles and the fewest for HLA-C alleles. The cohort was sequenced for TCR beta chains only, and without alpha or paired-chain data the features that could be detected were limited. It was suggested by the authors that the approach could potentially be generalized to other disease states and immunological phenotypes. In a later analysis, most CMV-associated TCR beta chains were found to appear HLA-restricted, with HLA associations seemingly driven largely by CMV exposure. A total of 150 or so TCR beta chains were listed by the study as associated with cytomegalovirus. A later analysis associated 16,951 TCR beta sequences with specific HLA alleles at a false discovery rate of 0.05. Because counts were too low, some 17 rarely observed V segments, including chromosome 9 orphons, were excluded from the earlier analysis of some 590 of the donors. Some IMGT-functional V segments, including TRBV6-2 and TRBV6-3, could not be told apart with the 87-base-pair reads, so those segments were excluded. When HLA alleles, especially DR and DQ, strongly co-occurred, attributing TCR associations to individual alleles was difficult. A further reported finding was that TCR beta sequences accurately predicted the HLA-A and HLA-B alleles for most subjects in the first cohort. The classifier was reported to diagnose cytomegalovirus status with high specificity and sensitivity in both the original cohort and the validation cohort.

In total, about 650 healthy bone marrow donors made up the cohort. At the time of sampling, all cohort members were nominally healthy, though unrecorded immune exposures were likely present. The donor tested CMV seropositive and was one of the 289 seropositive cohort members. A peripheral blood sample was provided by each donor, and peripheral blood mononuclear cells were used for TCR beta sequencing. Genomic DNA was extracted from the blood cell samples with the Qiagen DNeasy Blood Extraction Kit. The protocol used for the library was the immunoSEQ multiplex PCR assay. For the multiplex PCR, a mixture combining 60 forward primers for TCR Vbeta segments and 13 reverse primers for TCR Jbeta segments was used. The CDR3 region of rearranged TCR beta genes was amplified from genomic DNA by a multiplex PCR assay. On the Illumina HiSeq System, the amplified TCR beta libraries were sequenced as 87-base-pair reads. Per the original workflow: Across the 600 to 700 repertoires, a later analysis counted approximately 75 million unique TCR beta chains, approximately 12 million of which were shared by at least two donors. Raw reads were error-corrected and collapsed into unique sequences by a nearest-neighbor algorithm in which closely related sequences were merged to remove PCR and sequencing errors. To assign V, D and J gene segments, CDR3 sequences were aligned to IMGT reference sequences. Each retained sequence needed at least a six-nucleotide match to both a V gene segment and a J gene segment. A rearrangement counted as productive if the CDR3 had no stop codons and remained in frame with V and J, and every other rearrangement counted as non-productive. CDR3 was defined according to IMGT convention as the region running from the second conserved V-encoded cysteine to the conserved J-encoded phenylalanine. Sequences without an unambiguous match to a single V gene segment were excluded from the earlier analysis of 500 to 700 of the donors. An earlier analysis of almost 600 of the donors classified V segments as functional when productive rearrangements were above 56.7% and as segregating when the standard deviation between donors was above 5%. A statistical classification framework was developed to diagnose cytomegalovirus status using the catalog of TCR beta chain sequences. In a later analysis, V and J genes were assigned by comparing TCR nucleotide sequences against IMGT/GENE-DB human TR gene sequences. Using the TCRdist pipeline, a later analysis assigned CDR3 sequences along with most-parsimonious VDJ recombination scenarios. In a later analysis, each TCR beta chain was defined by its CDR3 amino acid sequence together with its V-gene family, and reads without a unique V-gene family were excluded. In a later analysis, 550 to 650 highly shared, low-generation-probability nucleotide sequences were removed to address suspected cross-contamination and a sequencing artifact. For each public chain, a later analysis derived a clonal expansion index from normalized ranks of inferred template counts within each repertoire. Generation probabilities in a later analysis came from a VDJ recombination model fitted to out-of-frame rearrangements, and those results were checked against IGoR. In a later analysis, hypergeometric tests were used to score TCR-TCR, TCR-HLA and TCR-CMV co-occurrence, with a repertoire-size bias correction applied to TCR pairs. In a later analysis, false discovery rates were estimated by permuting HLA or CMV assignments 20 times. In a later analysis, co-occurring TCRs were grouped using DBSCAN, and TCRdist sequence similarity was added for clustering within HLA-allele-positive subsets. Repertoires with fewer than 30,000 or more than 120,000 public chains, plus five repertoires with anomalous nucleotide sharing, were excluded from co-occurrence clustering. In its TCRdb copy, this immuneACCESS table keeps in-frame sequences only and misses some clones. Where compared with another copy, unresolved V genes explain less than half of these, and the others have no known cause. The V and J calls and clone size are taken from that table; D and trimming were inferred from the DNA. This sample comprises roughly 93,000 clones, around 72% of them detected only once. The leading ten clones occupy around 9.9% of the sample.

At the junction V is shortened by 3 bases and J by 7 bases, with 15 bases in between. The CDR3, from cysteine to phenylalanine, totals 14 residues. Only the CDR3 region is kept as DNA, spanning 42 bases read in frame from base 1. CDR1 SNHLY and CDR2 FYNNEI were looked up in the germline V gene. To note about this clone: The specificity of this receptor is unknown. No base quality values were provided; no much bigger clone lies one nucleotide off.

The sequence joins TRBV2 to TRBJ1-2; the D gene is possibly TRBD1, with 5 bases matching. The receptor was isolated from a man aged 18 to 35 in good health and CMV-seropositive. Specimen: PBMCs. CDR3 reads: CASSDPRQGGGYTF. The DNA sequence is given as TGTGCCAGCAGTGACCCCCGGCAGGGCGGTGGCTACACCTTC.